This TCR beta chain was captured in a study of blood T cells in healthy people across ages (dated by TCRdb to about 2015). For context, the study as a whole: In model experiments, roughly one uniquely barcoded TCR beta cDNA molecule per two T cells was captured by template switching. To track age-related changes in TCR beta repertoire diversity, the study relied on deep sequencing normalized with unique cDNA molecular identifiers. Donors were grouped into four age groups: young (average roughly 15 years), middle-aged (roughly 38), aged (around 66) and long-lived (just over 80). Donors of different ages were randomly distributed across sequencing lanes to avoid experimental bias. The study analyzed two additional independent replicas of 1 million unique cDNA reads from the same blood draw for two donors, one aged 18 to 29 and one aged 80 or older. The study at large found these results: Estimates of total diversity based on one million sequenced T cells were regarded as lower bounds and as underestimates. Because donor CMV infection status was unknown, age-related changes in expanded clonotypes were potentially confounded. As age increased, observed TCR beta diversity per million T cells dropped in a roughly linear way, and a significant reduction was already evident by age 40. The long-lived group showed more naive CD4+ T cells, fewer expanded clones and increased TCR diversity than the aged group, suggesting age selection. Because profiling used bulk unsorted PBMCs, naive and antigen-experienced compartments could not be compared conclusively. There was a strong correlation between observed TCR beta diversity and the percentage of naive T cells measured by flow cytometry.

As regards this clonotype: Its target antigen remains unknown. Base quality data are lacking; no much larger clone is found one base away.

The CDR3 contains 13 residues, cysteine and phenylalanine counted. CDR3 DNA is the only sequence kept; it has 39 bases, read in frame from the first base. As encoded in the germline V gene, CDR1 is SGHTA while CDR2 is FQGNSA. V loses 5 bases at its end and J loses 12 bases; junction bases beyond the gene matches: 12. The library was made by 5' RACE. TCRdb names Illumina HiSeq 2500 as the instrument used. A second PCR of roughly 7 to 11 cycles was performed with a sample-barcoded 5' primer and a J-beta primer mix. A unique molecular identifier was introduced onto each TCR beta cDNA molecule by a template-switch 5' adaptor carrying 12 random nucleotides. Each sample yielded at least 2.5 million CDR3-containing paired-end reads. First-strand cDNA was synthesized from all RNA with the Mint cDNA synthesis kit, primed by a TRBC-specific oligonucleotide. Following uracil-DNA glycosylase treatment, a first 18-cycle PCR with universal primers M1SS and BC2_uni_R was performed on all cDNA. The authors processed their data as follows. Each sample was normalized by randomly selecting 1 million high-quality reads, each carrying a distinct molecular identifier. Reads with shared molecular identifiers were discarded instead of being binned into consensus sequences. MiTCR, run with a Q25 quality threshold and the strictest error-elimination algorithm, handled CDR3 identification, clonotype clustering and error correction. A nonparametric unseen species model with Euler transformation was used to estimate lower-bound total TCR beta diversity. TCRdb took the public reads, trimmed them with fastp at Q25, ran MiXCR for clone calling and kept in-frame beta chains. Identical CDR3 protein sequences are pooled into one entry, listed with their most common genes and DNA. In this record, the V and J calls reflect TCRdb's handling and not the investigators' own analysis. Here the sample has approximately 1.5 million distinct CDR3 sequences; 42% occur a single time. Just over 4% of the sample is taken by the ten largest.

The approximately 39 donors, aged 6 to 90 years, were systemically healthy Caucasian individuals from Russia. Each donor gave around 9.5 milliliters of peripheral blood, collected into EDTA-treated Vacutainer tubes. Ficoll-Paque density-gradient centrifugation was used to isolate PBMCs, with at least 7 million per sample. Trizol reagent was used to extract total RNA from the PBMCs, yielding at least 5.5 micrograms per sample. For every donor, flow cytometry on a PBMC aliquot measured the percentage of naive CD45RAhigh/CD27high T cells. The source material was blood. The clonotype originates from a woman aged 18-30 years in good health. The receptor chain draws on TRBV7-2 and TRBJ1-1; a stretch of 7 junction bases matches TRBD1. The DNA reads TGTGCCAGCAGCCAAGGGACAGCCCGAAGACCTTTCTTT. It codes for CASSQGTARRPFF.